The T cell receptor beta chain described here comes from a study of PD-1 blockade in mismatch repair-deficient tumors. Whole-study results and caveats: Tumor-resident clones, often absent from pretreatment blood, expanded after pembrolizumab and then contracted.

Concerning this clone itself: Its target is unknown.

Data came from immunoSEQ multiplex PCR; TCRdb stores just in-frame clones and leaves some out. The data hold about 19,000 clones, with roughly four fifths observed a single time. Germline lookup yields CDR1 SGHRS and CDR2 YFSETQ. V dropped 2 bases and J dropped 0; count of bases not matched to a gene: 2. The CDR3 sequence is 15 residues long. Three pembrolizumab responders had their TCRs sequenced. The sequencing here drew on PBMCs, taken 52 weeks after starting pembrolizumab. The V call is TRBV5-1, the J call TRBJ2-4; 7 nucleotides match TRBD1. The sequence came from an adult with mismatch repair-deficient cancer. The CDR3 sequence is CASSLGGIAKNIQYF. As DNA, the CDR3 is TGCGCCAGCAGCTTAGGGGGCATAGCCAAAAACATTCAGTACTTC.